These 19 T cell receptor beta chains originate from one sample sequenced in a study of glioma-infiltrating T cells after dendritic cell vaccination. The assay was immunoSEQ multiplex PCR, and TCRdb's table has in-frame clones only and misses some. The table lists some 100,000 clones, about 85% of them singletons. The specimen was blood, collected before dendritic cell vaccination. The receptors shown here come from a human donor with glioblastoma.

This clone was detected once. This chain links TRBV7-2 with TRBJ2-7; 7 bases line up with TRBD1. CDR1 SGHTA and CDR2 FQGNSA come from the germline V gene. This CDR3 has 14 amino acids. J gave up 2 bases and V 5 bases, and 6 bases lay outside the gene matches. For the CDR3, the DNA is TGTGCCAGCAGCACCCGGGACAGACCCTACGAGCAGTACTTC. It codes for CASSTRDRPYEQYF.

This clone was seen a few times. In nucleotides, the CDR3 is TGTGCCAGGGGAAAGACAGGTAGCTCCTACGAGCAGTACTTC. This translates into CARGKTGSSYEQYF. The chain has TRBV2 and TRBJ2-7, with D maybe TRBD1 (6 bases). This CDR3 spans 14 amino acids. Trimming removed 9 bases at V and 0 bases at J, with 15 bases between. Germline V CDR1 and CDR2: SNHLY, FYNNEI.

V is TRBV5-1 and J is TRBJ2-1, with 12 bases fitting TRBD2. Looked up from germline, CDR1 is SGHRS and CDR2 is YFSETQ. The V and J ends lost 2 bases and 4 bases, in that order; junction bases with no gene match: 7. The CDR3 extends over 17 amino acids. The CDR3 DNA follows: TGCGCCAGCAGCTTCGCTAGCGGGGGGGTTGGTTACAATGAGCAGTTCTTC. Protein sequence: CASSFASGGVGYNEQFF.

This rearrangement joins TRBV11-2 to TRBJ1-2; D might be TRBD1 (5 bases). Trimming took off 6 bases at V and 6 bases at J, with 17 bases between the two ends. This CDR3 has 14 residues. The germline gives CDR1 SGHAT, CDR2 FQNNGV. The CDR3 coding sequence is TGTGCCAGCAGGACCCGGGGGGGAGATCATGGCTACACCTTC. This translates into CASRTRGGDHGYTF.

The chain couples TRBV19 to TRBJ1-1; maybe TRBD1 (5 bases). This CDR3 has 15 residues. Germline CDR1 reads LNHDA; CDR2 reads SQIVND (reference sequence). Trimming took off 4 bases at V and 5 bases at J, with 17 bases between the two ends. CDR3 sequence: CASSTPPRRGTEAFF. CDR3 nucleotide sequence: TGTGCCAGTAGTACCCCTCCCAGGAGGGGAACTGAAGCTTTCTTT.

This clone was recorded once. V and J are TRBV4-2 and TRBJ2-3; TRBD2 aligns across 10 bases. Germline CDR1 and CDR2: LGHNA and YNFKEQ. J lost 4 bases, V lost 4 bases, and 11 bases had no gene match. The CDR3 extends over 17 amino acids. CDR3 protein: CASSRSPPSGGPDTQYF. In DNA form, the CDR3 reads TGTGCCAGCAGCCGATCCCCCCCTAGCGGGGGCCCAGATACGCAGTATTTT.

The chain couples TRBV18 to TRBJ2-7; possible D gene TRBD1, 6 bases. The V gene's germline CDR1 is KGHSH and CDR2 LQKENI. Trimming cost V 4 bases and J 3 bases, with 19 bases left between them. The CDR3 is 16 residues long. CDR3: CASSLSPGQWLYEQYF. In DNA form, the CDR3 reads TGTGCCAGCTCACTCAGCCCGGGACAATGGCTCTACGAGCAGTACTTC.

The chain recombines TRBV18 with TRBJ1-2, with D unresolved. There are 14 residues in the CDR3. Trimming took off 0 bases at V and 4 bases at J, with 9 bases between the two ends. Germline-derived CDR1 and CDR2 are KGHSH and LQKENI. The CDR3 region is CASSPPLTTYGYTF. The DNA of the CDR3 is TGTGCCAGCTCACCACCTTTAACTACCTATGGCTACACCTTC.

This clone was seen only a few times. V is TRBV5-1 and J is TRBJ2-3; 15 positions match TRBD2. This CDR3 has 15 amino acids. V was clipped by 3 bases and J by 8 bases; unmatched bases: 4. Germline V lookup: CDR1 SGHRS, CDR2 YFSETQ. Here the CDR3 reads CASSSGTSGGLTQYF. CDR3 DNA: TGCGCCAGCAGCTCCGGGACTAGCGGGGGGCTTACGCAGTATTTT.

The V gene is TRBV27, the J gene TRBJ1-2, with D perhaps TRBD1 (5 bases). The ends were cut back, 3 bases at V and 4 bases at J, with 12 bases in the middle. The CDR3 consists of 14 residues. Germline CDR1 is MNHEY and CDR2 is SMNVEV (reference sequence). The CDR3 coding sequence is TGTGCCAGCAGTTTTTACTCCGGGGGCTATGGCTACACCTTC. It codes for CASSFYSGGYGYTF.

This chain connects TRBV11-2 to TRBJ1-6; 7 nucleotides match TRBD1. V lost 4 bases and J lost 1; bases outside the gene matches: 7. The germline V gene encodes CDR1 SGHAT and CDR2 FQNNGV. The CDR3 runs to 17 residues. In DNA form, the CDR3 reads TGTGCCAGCAGCTCGGAGGGGGCTATATCCTATAATTCACCCCTCCACTTT. Amino acid sequence: CASSSEGAISYNSPLHF.

The genes are TRBV7-2 and TRBJ2-6; D is possibly TRBD2 (6 bases). The CDR3 sequence is 14 residues long. Germline V gene lookup returns CDR1 SGHTA and CDR2 FQGNSA. In nucleotides, the CDR3 is TGTTCTAGCGCTTTAAGCTCTGGGGCCAACGTCCTGACTTTC. Translation: CSSALSSGANVLTF.

The chain recombines TRBV13 with TRBJ2-3; 11 bases fit TRBD2. CDR3 length equals 18 residues. Germline V lookup: CDR1 PRHDT, CDR2 FYEKMQ (reference sequence). Trimming at V came to 5 bases and at J to 0 bases, leaving 10 bases not matched to a gene. CDR3 loop: CASSGVLAGVASTDTQYF. Here the CDR3 DNA reads TGTGCCAGCAGCGGAGTACTAGCGGGAGTAGCTAGCACAGATACGCAGTATTTT.

The chain has TRBV30 and TRBJ1-1, with 7 bases matching TRBD1. CDR1 and CDR2 from the germline V gene are GTSNPN and SVGIG (reference sequence). J lost 7 bases, V lost 1 base, and 0 bases had no gene match. CDR3 length: 11 residues. CDR3 sequence reads: CAWSDRGEAFF. The CDR3 DNA reads as TGTGCCTGGAGTGACAGGGGTGAAGCTTTCTTT. The complete variable domain, with remaining parts taken from reference TRBV30 and TRBJ1-1, reads SQTIHQWPATLVQPVGSPLSLECTVEGTSNPNLYWYRQAAGRGLQLLFYSVGIGQISSEVPQNLSASRPQDRQFILSSKKLLLSDSGFYLCAWSDRGEAFFGQGTRLTVV.

This rearrangement joins TRBV27 to TRBJ1-3; D call uncertain. The V end lost 5 bases, the J end lost 0 bases, and 14 bases lay between the germline ends. Per germline, CDR1 MNHEY and CDR2 SMNVEV (reference sequence). This CDR3 has 16 amino acids. The CDR3 DNA sequence: TGTGCCAGCAGTCCCCTACCTCCCGTCTCTGGAAACACCATATATTTT. The encoded protein is CASSPLPPVSGNTIYF.

CDR3 loop: CASSYSIEHNEQFF. The DNA of the CDR3 is TGTGCCAGCAGTTACTCGATCGAGCACAATGAGCAGTTCTTC. The rearrangement links TRBV6-5 to TRBJ2-1; D unclear. Germline V CDR1 and CDR2: MNHEY, SVGAGI. The CDR3 is 14 residues long. The V and J ends lost 0 bases and 5 bases respectively, with 8 bases between them.

This clone was found once. Other DNA sequences of this sample code for an identical CDR3. The rearrangement links TRBV5-1 to TRBJ1-6; weak D call: TRBD1 (6 bases). From germline, CDR1 is SGHRS and CDR2 YFSETQ. This CDR3 is 14 amino acids long. The ends were cut back, 2 bases at V and 7 bases at J, with 10 bases in the middle. The DNA for the CDR3 is TGCGCCAGCAGCTTAGAAGGGGGAAATTCACCCCTCCACTTT. Protein sequence: CASSLEGGNSPLHF.

This clone was recorded only once. In DNA, the CDR3 is TGTGCCATCAAATCTGGACCAGGGTCTCAGCCCCAGCATTTT. This codes for CAIKSGPGSQPQHF. This chain connects TRBV10-3 to TRBJ1-5; TRBD1 is a possible D gene (5 bases). The CDR3 is 14 amino acids. V lost 7 bases and J lost 6, with 16 bases in between. Looked up from germline, CDR1 is ENHRY and CDR2 is SYGVKD.

The chain employs TRBV19 and TRBJ1-4; D perhaps matches TRBD1 (5 bases). The CDR3 is 17 amino acids. From germline, CDR1 is LNHDA and CDR2 SQIVND (reference sequence). V lost 2 bases to trimming and J lost 6 bases, with 19 bases between them. The CDR3 reads CASSIYGVGGEDEKLFF. Here the CDR3 DNA reads TGTGCCAGTAGTATATATGGAGTCGGGGGGGAGGATGAAAAACTGTTTTTT.